This passage covers 24 T cell receptor beta chains from one sample sequenced in a study of OX40 agonist ivuxolimab in advanced cancers. The data were produced by immunoSEQ multiplex PCR, yet TCRdb's version contains in-frame clones alone and is incomplete. The sample comprises tens of thousands of clones, about 88% of which are singletons, and about 10% rests with the top ten. The source was CD4+ or CD8+ T cells sorted from blood, collected in a trial of the OX40 agonist ivuxolimab. Receptor source: an adult with an advanced solid tumor such as melanoma, head and neck, liver or kidney cancer.

The rearrangement uses TRBV9 and TRBJ1-2; possibly TRBD1 for D (5 bases). V was cut by 0 bases and J by 3 bases, with 9 bases left in between. The CDR3 contains 14 residues. Germline CDR1 reads SGDLS; CDR2 reads YYNGEE. CDR3 in DNA: TGTGCCAGCAGCGTAGAGGTGGGGGACTATGGCTACACCTTC. This codes for CASSVEVGDYGYTF. Complete variable domain (other parts from reference TRBV9 and TRBJ1-2): DSGVTQTPKHLITATGQRVTLRCSPRSGDLSVYWYQQSLDQGLQFLIQYYNGEERAKGNILERFSAQQFPDLHSELNLSSLELGDSALYFCASSVEVGDYGYTFGSGTRLTVV.

The chain carries TRBV25-1 and TRBJ1-2; D is undetermined. The CDR3 is 13 amino acids. V was clipped by 5 bases and J by 2 bases, with 9 bases between them. Germline-derived CDR1 and CDR2 are MGHDK and SYGVNS. CDR3 amino acids: CASSYAGNYGYTF. In DNA form, the CDR3 reads TGTGCCAGCAGTTACGCGGGAAACTATGGCTACACCTTC.

The J gene is TRBJ2-2, the V gene TRBV5-1; 13 nucleotides match TRBD2. This CDR3 has 16 amino acids. V lost 4 bases, J lost 10 bases, and 10 bases stayed unmatched. Germline CDR1 SGHRS, CDR2 YFSETQ. CDR3 region: CASSPGLAGIGPELFF. CDR3 nucleotide sequence: TGCGCCAGCAGCCCGGGACTAGCGGGAATAGGGCCGGAGCTGTTTTTT.

The chain employs TRBV5-1 and TRBJ1-2, with 8 bases lining up with TRBD1. The germline V gene encodes CDR1 SGHRS and CDR2 YFSETQ. J was trimmed by 0 bases and V by 4 bases; bases with no gene match: 5. The CDR3 loop spans 15 amino acids. The CDR3 region is CASSPDRGANYGYTF. The CDR3, as DNA: TGCGCCAGCAGCCCCGACAGGGGAGCTAACTATGGCTACACCTTC.

This clone has only one observation. The V and J genes are TRBV14 and TRBJ2-1; 10 positions match TRBD2. There are 16 residues in the CDR3. V lost 3 bases and J lost 2; bases outside the gene matches: 4. Germline V CDR1 and CDR2: SGHDN, FVKESK. CDR3 DNA: TGTGCCAGCAGCCATGACAGCGGGAGGGCCTACAATGAGCAGTTCTTC. As protein: CASSHDSGRAYNEQFF.

This chain connects TRBV7-9 to TRBJ1-1, with D possibly being TRBD1 (6 bases). CDR1 and CDR2 (germline): SEHNR, FQNEAQ (reference sequence). CDR3 size: 16 residues. V lost 4 bases and J 0 bases, leaving 15 bases between the germline ends. DNA for the CDR3: TGTGCCAGCAGCTGGACACCGGGACATATGAACACTGAAGCTTTCTTT. It codes for CASSWTPGHMNTEAFF.

The chain joins TRBV15 to TRBJ1-2; 7 bases are a match to TRBD1. V gave up 1 base and J gave up 2 bases; unmatched junction bases: 4. The CDR3 consists of 15 residues. Germline CDR1 is LNHNV and CDR2 is YYDKDF (reference sequence). As DNA, the CDR3 is TGTGCCACCAGCAGAGCCTCGACAGGGAACTATGGCTACACCTTC. This codes for CATSRASTGNYGYTF.

CDR3 bases: TGTGCCAGCAGCCAAGCGGGTTGGTTAGCCTCTGGAAACACCATATATTTT. It codes for CASSQAGWLASGNTIYF. V usage is TRBV4-2 and J usage is TRBJ1-3; no reliable D call. Germline V lookup: CDR1 LGHNA, CDR2 YNFKEQ. This CDR3 spans 17 amino acids. V was pared by 1 base and J by 0 bases, with 13 bases between.

The genes are TRBV20-1 and TRBJ1-2, with D unclear. Germline assignment: CDR1 DFQATT and CDR2 SNEGSKA (reference sequence). This CDR3 has 11 residues. V was trimmed by 5 bases and J by 7 bases, leaving 11 bases between them. In DNA, the CDR3 is TGCAGTGCTGATAGGGCCGGTGGCTACACCTTC. Its translation: CSADRAGGYTF.

The chain uses TRBV9 and TRBJ1-2; tentatively, D is TRBD1 (5 bases). Deletions cut 3 bases from V and 4 bases from J, with 22 bases between. Looked up from germline, CDR1 is SGDLS and CDR2 is YYNGEE. The CDR3 loop spans 17 amino acids. CDR3 protein: CASSEGSQGPQGYGYTF. In DNA, the CDR3 is TGTGCCAGCAGCGAGGGGTCCCAGGGACCTCAGGGCTATGGCTACACCTTC.

V and J are TRBV4-1 and TRBJ2-2; no clear D gene. This CDR3 is 16 amino acids long. V was cut by 0 bases and J by 4 bases, with 12 bases left in between. CDR1 MGHRA and CDR2 YSYEKL come from the germline V gene. The CDR3 reads CASSQDRRLTTGELFF. In DNA form, the CDR3 reads TGCGCCAGCAGCCAAGATCGTCGCTTAACCACCGGGGAGCTGTTTTTT.

The chain recombines TRBV11-2 with TRBJ2-1, with D maybe TRBD2 (6 bases). The CDR3 has 14 residues. V was clipped by 1 base and J by 7 bases, with 11 bases between them. Germline CDR1 and CDR2: SGHAT and FQNNGV. The CDR3 DNA reads as TGTGCCAGCAGCTTAGCCGGGAGTCCGAATGAGCAGTTCTTC. It codes for CASSLAGSPNEQFF.

The V call is TRBV25-1, the J call TRBJ1-2, with D possibly being TRBD1 (5 bases). CDR3 length equals 15 residues. The germline gives CDR1 MGHDK, CDR2 SYGVNS. Trimming shortened V by 4 bases and J by 3 bases, and 15 bases separated the two germline ends. The CDR3 spells CASSGGDSPYYGYTF. The CDR3 nucleotides read TGTGCCAGCAGTGGAGGAGACAGTCCCTACTATGGCTACACCTTC.

The chain uses TRBV29-1 and TRBJ2-7; D is unclear. V was pared by 0 bases and J by 5 bases, with 11 bases between. The CDR3 runs 13 residues. Germline V gives CDR1 SQVTM, CDR2 ANQGSEA. DNA for the CDR3: TGCAGCGTTGAAGAGTCCCAGTACGACGAGCAGTACTTC. Translating gives CSVEESQYDEQYF.

This clone was counted once. This chain links TRBV29-1 with TRBJ2-5; 11 bases are shared with TRBD1. The CDR3 runs to 15 residues. V was clipped by 0 bases and J by 5 bases; unmatched bases: 5. Germline lookup yields CDR1 SQVTM and CDR2 ANQGSEA. The chain's CDR3 is CSVEELGQGDETQYF. The CDR3 region has the DNA TGCAGCGTTGAAGAGTTGGGACAGGGGGATGAGACCCAGTACTTC. Filled out from reference TRBV29-1 and TRBJ2-5, the complete variable domain reads SAVISQKPSRDICQRGTSLTIQCQVDSQVTMMFWYRQQPGQSLTLIATANQGSEATYESGFVIDKFPISRPNLTFSTLTVSNMSPEDSSIYLCSVEELGQGDETQYFGPGTRLLVL.

This chain links TRBV13 with TRBJ2-2; 7 nucleotides match TRBD2. The length of the CDR3 is 14 residues. Germline CDR1 and CDR2: PRHDT and FYEKMQ (reference sequence). V trimming: 6 bases; J trimming: 5 bases; junction bases outside the gene matches: 6. The CDR3 loop reads CASRLARGTGELFF. The CDR3 nucleotides read TGTGCCAGCAGACTAGCGAGAGGGACCGGGGAGCTGTTTTTT.

The J gene is TRBJ2-5, the V gene TRBV9, with a weak D call TRBD2 (5 bases). CDR1 is SGDLS and CDR2 is YYNGEE in the germline V gene. Between the trimmed V and J ends, which lost 0 bases and 4 bases, there was a span of 7 bases. CDR3 length equals 13 residues. The CDR3 is CASSVGGRETQYF. In DNA form, the CDR3 reads TGTGCCAGCAGCGTAGGCGGGCGAGAGACCCAGTACTTC.

J is TRBJ2-2 and V is TRBV11-2, with D uncertain. CDR3 length: 13 residues. V was pared by 5 bases and J by 7 bases, with 11 bases between. Germline V gives CDR1 SGHAT, CDR2 FQNNGV. CDR3 bases: TGTGCCAGCAGCCTGGGTTCGAACGGGGAGCTGTTTTTT. This sequence encodes CASSLGSNGELFF.

This chain joins TRBV4-1 and TRBJ2-7; TRBD1 agrees at 7 bases. After removal of 2 bases from V and 2 bases from J, the junction contained 6 bases not matched to a gene. This CDR3 is built from 15 residues. Per the germline V gene, CDR1 is MGHRA and CDR2 is YSYEKL. The DNA of the CDR3 is TGCGCCAGCAGCCAAACTATTGGGACAGCCTACGAGCAGTACTTC. Translating gives CASSQTIGTAYEQYF.

This clone was counted once. The chain uses TRBV4-1 and TRBJ2-7, with TRBD2 identical over 10 bases. The V segment lost 4 bases and the J segment 4 bases; nucleotides outside the gene matches: 4. The CDR3 contains 14 residues. Germline-derived CDR1 and CDR2 are MGHRA and YSYEKL. As DNA, the CDR3 is TGCGCCAGCAGCCGACTAGCGGGTATGTACGAGCAGTACTTC. It specifies CASSRLAGMYEQYF.

The chain is built from TRBV11-2 and TRBJ2-3; possibly TRBD2 for D (6 bases). The CDR3 is 13 amino acids. The V and J ends lost 5 bases and 1 base respectively, with 7 bases between them. Looked up from germline, CDR1 is SGHAT and CDR2 is FQNNGV. The CDR3 spells CASSPGGTDTQYF. The CDR3 region has the DNA TGTGCCAGCAGCCCGGGGGGCACAGATACGCAGTATTTT.

This clone was detected only a few times. J is TRBJ2-1 and V is TRBV7-2; TRBD1 matches 8 bases. J gave up 10 bases and V 5 bases, and 4 bases lay outside the gene matches. Germline V gene data show CDR1 as SGHTA and CDR2 as FQGNSA. The CDR3 consists of 12 residues. The CDR3 loop is CASSETGGEQFF. The DNA for the CDR3 is TGTGCCAGCAGCGAAACAGGGGGGGAGCAGTTCTTC. The full variable domain, with the rest looked up from reference TRBV7-2 and TRBJ2-1, is GAGVSQSPSNKVTEKGKDVELRCDPISGHTALYWYRQSLGQGLEFLIYFQGNSAPDKSGLPSDRFSAERTGGSVSTLTIQRTQQEDSAVYLCASSETGGEQFFGPGTRLTVL.

The chain employs TRBV4-3 and TRBJ1-1, with D possibly being TRBD1 (6 bases). From germline, CDR1 is LGHNA and CDR2 YSLEER. The CDR3 is 15 amino acids. Trimming pared 0 bases from V and 5 bases from J, leaving 13 bases between. The CDR3 sequence: CASSQDRGAGTEAFF. In nucleotides, the CDR3 is TGCGCCAGCAGCCAAGATCGGGGGGCCGGGACTGAAGCTTTCTTT.

V usage is TRBV4-3 and J usage is TRBJ2-3; TRBD1 agrees at 11 bases. With V trimmed by 1 base and J by 4 bases, 7 bases remained unmatched. The CDR3 runs 17 residues. Germline V lookup: CDR1 LGHNA, CDR2 YSLEER. The CDR3 is CASSQGVGQGAADTQYF. CDR3 sequence (DNA): TGCGCCAGCAGCCAAGGGGTAGGACAGGGGGCCGCAGATACGCAGTATTTT.